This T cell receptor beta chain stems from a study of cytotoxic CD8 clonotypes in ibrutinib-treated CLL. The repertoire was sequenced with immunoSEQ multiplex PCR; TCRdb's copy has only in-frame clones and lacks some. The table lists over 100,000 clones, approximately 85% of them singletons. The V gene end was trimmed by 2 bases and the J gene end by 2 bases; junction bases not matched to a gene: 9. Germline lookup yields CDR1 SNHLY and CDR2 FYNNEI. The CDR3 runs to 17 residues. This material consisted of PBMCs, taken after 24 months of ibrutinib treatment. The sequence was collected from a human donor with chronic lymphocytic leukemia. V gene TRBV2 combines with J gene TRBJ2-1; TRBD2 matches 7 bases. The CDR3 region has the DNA TGTGCCAGCAGTGAAACTCCCCGGGAGGCGGCCTACAATGAGCAGTTCTTC. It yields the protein CASSETPREAAYNEQFF.